A selection of T cell receptor beta chains follows, all from one sample in a study of blood T cell repertoires in COVID-19. This table comes from immunoSEQ multiplex PCR, and its TCRdb copy is limited to in-frame clones, with some not included. The sample has around 260,000 clones, around nine tenths seen once. Sample: peripheral blood. The source of these receptors is a man younger than 40 with acute or convalescent COVID-19. The CDR3 runs from the conserved cysteine through the conserved F or W. A D gene is named only where the DNA matches it firmly. The size of a clone is reported for some rows only, either as once, few or many, or as a class for expanded clones.

J	D	V	size	DNA	CDR3
TRBJ2-3	NA	TRBV7-2	NA	TGTGCCAGCAGCTTCCCGTTCAGGACTGGCACAGATACGCAGTATTTT	CASSFPFRTGTDTQYF
TRBJ1-5	TRBD1	TRBV5-5	once	TGTGCCAGCAGCTTGGGGGGACAGTTCAATCAGCCCCAGCATTTT	CASSLGGQFNQPQHF
TRBJ1-2	TRBD1	TRBV28	once	TGTGCCAGCAGTCTCCTCCAGGGGGCGCAGGGCTTTGGCTACACCTTC	CASSLLQGAQGFGYTF
TRBJ2-5	NA	TRBV5-1	NA	TGCGCCAGCAGCTTGGCCGGGGAGACCCAGTACTTC	CASSLAGETQYF
TRBJ2-3	TRBD2	TRBV9	NA	TGTGCCAGCAGCGCCAGGACTAGCGGGGGGCGCACAGATACGCAGTATTTT	CASSARTSGGRTDTQYF
TRBJ2-6	NA	TRBV19	NA	TGTGCCAGTAGTATATCAGGGACTGGGGCCAACGTCCTGACTTTC	CASSISGTGANVLTF
TRBJ1-5	NA	TRBV15	NA	TGTGCCACCAGCAGAGATCGGGAGCAGCCCCAGCATTTT	CATSRDREQPQHF
TRBJ2-2	TRBD1	TRBV5-1	NA	TGCGCCAGCAGCCTGACAGGGGATCACACCGGGGAGCTGTTTTTT	CASSLTGDHTGELFF
TRBJ1-2	NA	TRBV28	NA	TGTGCCACCAAGGACAGCCTTGCTAACTATGGCTACACCTTC	CATKDSLANYGYTF
TRBJ2-1	TRBD2	TRBV2	NA	TGTGCCAGCAGCGAGAGCGGGGGTGCCTCCAATGAGCAGTTCTTC	CASSESGGASNEQFF
TRBJ2-3	NA	TRBV10-3	many	TGTGCCATCAGGCCGGCGGTGAACACAGATACGCAGTATTTT	CAIRPAVNTDTQYF
TRBJ2-5	TRBD2	TRBV28	NA	TGTGCCAGCACTTCGGGACTAGCGGGTAAAGAGACCCAGTACTTC	CASTSGLAGKETQYF
TRBJ2-7	NA	TRBV4-2	NA	TGTGCCAGCAGCCCGAGTTTTGGGCGGGAAAGTGACGAGCAGTACTTC	CASSPSFGRESDEQYF
TRBJ1-3	NA	TRBV28	NA	TGTGCCAGCAGTTTTACAGGCCCGATCTCTGGAAACACCATATATTTT	CASSFTGPISGNTIYF
TRBJ2-1	TRBD1	TRBV6-5	NA	TGTGCCAGCAGTTTTGAGACAGGGATATACAATGAGCAGTTCTTC	CASSFETGIYNEQFF
TRBJ2-7	NA	TRBV15	NA	TGTGCCACCAGCACCGGACTCACAAGCTCCTACGAGCAGTACTTC	CATSTGLTSSYEQYF
TRBJ2-3	TRBD2	TRBV5-4	NA	TGTGCCAGCAGCCCGGGCGGGAGACAAATGACAGATACGCAGTATTTT	CASSPGGRQMTDTQYF
TRBJ2-7	TRBD1	TRBV5-4	once	TGTGCCAGCAGTTTTGACAGGGGTGCCACGTACTTC	CASSFDRGATYF
TRBJ2-2	NA	TRBV6-6	NA	TGTGCCAGCAGCTATCGACATCCAAAGAACACCGGGGAGCTGTTTTTT	CASSYRHPKNTGELFF
TRBJ2-5	NA	TRBV7-9	NA	TGTGCCAGCAGCCACGTGATTCCGGGCGAGGGGACCCAGTACTTC	CASSHVIPGEGTQYF
TRBJ1-2	TRBD1	TRBV9	NA	TGTGCCAGCAGCGAACACTCGACAGGGGGCTATGGCTACACCTTC	CASSEHSTGGYGYTF
TRBJ2-5	NA	TRBV19	NA	TGTGCCAGTAGTCTGCGGAGGGCTGAGACCCAGTACTTC	CASSLRRAETQYF
TRBJ1-5	NA	TRBV28	NA	TGTGCCAGCAGTTTAGGGGCCCTACCAGGTCAGCCCCAGCATTTT	CASSLGALPGQPQHF
TRBJ2-7	NA	TRBV5-4	NA	TGTGCCAGCAGCCTGGGCAGGTACGAGCAGTACTTC	CASSLGRYEQYF
TRBJ1-1	TRBD1	TRBV7-3	NA	TGTGCCAGCAGCCCAGGGACAGGGGGGAAGAACACTGAAGCTTTCTTT	CASSPGTGGKNTEAFF
TRBJ1-2	TRBD1	TRBV4-2	NA	TGTGCCAGCAGCCAAGAGGTGTTATTTGGGACAGGGGGCTCTTTCTATGGCTACACCTTC	CASSQEVLFGTGGSFYGYTF
TRBJ2-7	NA	TRBV5-1	NA	TGCGCCAGCAGCCGCCCGAAGGGAGACGAGCAGTACTTC	CASSRPKGDEQYF
TRBJ2-3	TRBD1	TRBV10-1	NA	TGCGCCAGCCAGGGGGCCGCAGATACGCAGTATTTT	CASQGAADTQYF
TRBJ1-5	NA	TRBV7-9	NA	TGTGCCAGCAGCCCTGCGTCGGGAAATCAGCCCCAGCATTTT	CASSPASGNQPQHF
TRBJ2-1	TRBD2	TRBV5-1	NA	TGCGCCAGCTTCCCAGCGGGAGGGCCACTTAATGAGCAGTTCTTC	CASFPAGGPLNEQFF
TRBJ1-2	NA	TRBV19	once	TGTGCCAGTTTTGCAGGGGTCGGCTATGGCTACACCTTC	CASFAGVGYGYTF
TRBJ1-1	TRBD1	TRBV5-1	NA	TGCGCCAGCAGCCGAGGACAGGGCACTGAAGCTTTCTTT	CASSRGQGTEAFF
TRBJ2-3	NA	TRBV29-1	once	TGCAGCGTCCAACTAATGGGCACAGATACGCAGTATTTT	CSVQLMGTDTQYF
TRBJ2-1	NA	TRBV6-5	NA	TGTGCCAGCAGTTACTCGAGAAGCTGGGAGCAGTTCTTC	CASSYSRSWEQFF
TRBJ1-2	TRBD1	TRBV3-1/TRBV3-2	NA	TGTGCCAGCAGCCAACTTACCGGGACAGGATTCGGCTACACCTTC	CASSQLTGTGFGYTF
TRBJ1-3	TRBD1	TRBV28	NA	TGTGCCAGCATAAGGACAGGAAGCTCTGGAAACACCATATATTTT	CASIRTGSSGNTIYF
TRBJ1-5	NA	TRBV6-5	NA	TGTGCCAGCAGTTTGGGGACTGTTGCAGGGCCCCAGCATTTT	CASSLGTVAGPQHF
TRBJ1-1	NA	TRBV5-6	NA	TGTGCCAGCAGCTTGTTAGTGGAGGCTGAAGCTTTCTTT	CASSLLVEAEAFF
TRBJ1-1	NA	TRBV28	NA	TGTGCCAGCAGTTCGAGCGGGAACACTGAAGCTTTCTTT	CASSSSGNTEAFF
TRBJ1-4	NA	TRBV19	NA	TGTGCCAGTTTCGACGGAGCTAATGAAAAACTGTTTTTT	CASFDGANEKLFF
TRBJ1-4	NA	TRBV2	NA	TGTGCCAGCACCCTATTATCCCTTTCGAGAGAAAAACTGTTTTTT	CASTLLSLSREKLFF
TRBJ1-5	TRBD1	TRBV9	NA	TGTGCCAGCAGCGTTGGGACAGGGGGCCCCAATCAGCCCCAGCATTTT	CASSVGTGGPNQPQHF